Listed below are T cell receptor beta chains from one sample, sequenced in a study of CD4 and CD8 cells across lung adenocarcinoma regions. In TCRdb, the PCR reads were re-called with MiXCR into one record per CDR3 protein. The sample comprises approximately 6,000 distinct CDR3 sequences, approximately 50% of which are singletons, and around 30% rests with the top ten. The sample consisted of CD4+ T cells from the center of a lung tumor. The origin of the receptors is a female donor with lung adenocarcinoma. The CD4 and CD8 labels of this study may be unreliable. The conserved cysteine and the conserved F or W are not part of the CDR3 here. A D gene is named only where the DNA matches it firmly. Only part of the rows carry a size: once, few, many, or a class if the clone is expanded.

abundance	d_gene	v_gene	CDR3aa
few	TRBD2	TRBV7-6	ASSLRASGYNEQF
.	.	TRBV19	ASSKGGDRHTEAF
few	TRBD2	TRBV6-1	ASSGLAETNTGELF
few	TRBD1	TRBV20-1	SARGTGDRTSRIDTQY
medium-sized	.	TRBV7-2	ASSVKTGLALDEQF
.	TRBD1	TRBV6-4	ASSWTGGFEQF
large	TRBD2	TRBV27	ASRSVGLARATDTQY
medium-sized	.	TRBV4-1	ASSQGNEQF
.	.	TRBV27	ASSAAAVDTQY
.	.	TRBV4-1	ASSPHERLGTDAQY
.	.	TRBV20-1	SAMVRKNTEAF
.	.	TRBV27	ASSVPGVGSYEQY
.	TRBD2	TRBV7-8	ASSLAPRLAGGVTGELF
large	.	TRBV6-1	ASSEWGGNTGELF
few	TRBD1	TRBV6-1	ASRGQVGQPQH
.	.	TRBV6-1	ASSEGRVRGTDTQY
.	.	TRBV6-1	ASTSDQYNEQF
few	TRBD2	TRBV7-6	ASSNRASGRGNEQF
.	.	TRBV6-1	ASSEVPGGGQETQY
large	TRBD1	TRBV6-1	ASSEGTGLYGYT
.	TRBD1	TRBV6-1	AGRGQGGPDTQY
.	TRBD1	TRBV11-3	ASSSLPGQRDQDTQY
.	TRBD2	TRBV6-1	ASSELPGGEYEQY
.	TRBD2	TRBV6-1	ASSETLAGGTDTQY
.	TRBD1	TRBV6-1	ASSQDRERAEAF
.	.	TRBV7-2	ASSLGWGVQF
.	TRBD1	TRBV6-1	ASSERTGVYEQY
few	.	TRBV6-1	ASSFGSRSQDTQY
.	.	TRBV6-1	ASSEAGAGFNEQY
many	TRBD2	TRBV20-1	SARYLADYEQY
.	.	TRBV6-1	ASSEAGGNQPQH
.	.	TRBV20-1	SAGGLTGTQY
once	.	TRBV6-1	ASRAVVCTDEQF
few	.	TRBV27	ASSFSRETYNEQF
.	TRBD1	TRBV6-1	ASSATGVAYNEQF
.	TRBD2	TRBV6-5	ASSYWGLAGSNEQF
few	TRBD2	TRBV4-2	ASSQAAGESLRQETQY
.	TRBD2	TRBV6-1	ASRGWGGRASDTQY
once	.	TRBV11-3	GSRLRDPDTQY
few	TRBD1	TRBV7-9	ASSLVRRTGMYNEQF
.	.	TRBV7-9	AGIQAGGTNTQY
.	.	TRBV6-1	AAITGTQY
large	TRBD2	TRBV6-1	ASSETWTSGTNEQF
many	.	TRBV11-2	ASSLVGDFKTQY
.	.	TRBV10-2	ASSEPEARAVAYEQY
many	.	TRBV6-1	ASSGTGTTGELF
many	.	TRBV9	ASSVVGSGQETQY
.	TRBD2	TRBV25-1	ASSAARGGWETQY
.	TRBD1	TRBV25-1	ASSFPRRQGSDEQY
.	.	TRBV7-6	ASSSRGGTEAF
.	.	TRBV6-1	ASSRDGDQETQY
.	TRBD1	TRBV6-5	ASSYSVSRQGPGNTIY
.	TRBD1	TRBV6-1	ASGTGEFSGANVQY
.	.	TRBV6-1	ASNSAGTYTDTQY